This is a list of T cell receptor beta chains from one sample in a study of spatial heterogeneity in lung cancer. TCRdb passed the 5' RACE reads through MiXCR, listing each CDR3 protein once. The profile covers tens of thousands of distinct CDR3 sequences, with roughly 7% appearing a single time and approximately 2.6% taken by the ten largest. The specimen was PBMCs, collected at surgery. The receptors here all came from a female donor with early-stage non-small cell lung cancer. Both conserved end residues are part of each CDR3. The order of the fields is D gene, V gene, J gene, clone size, CDR3 DNA, CDR3 protein. A D gene is named only where the DNA matches it firmly. Not all rows give a size; the values are once, few, many and, for expanded clones, a class.

-	TRBV5-1	TRBJ2-1	-	TGCGCCAGCAGCTTGGAAGTGAGTGAGCAGTTCTTC	CASSLEVSEQFF
TRBD2	TRBV7-2	TRBJ2-3	many	TGTGCCAGCAGCCTTAGGGGGACTAGTTGGTCCACAGATACGCAGTATTTT	CASSLRGTSWSTDTQYF
-	TRBV5-5	TRBJ2-5	many	TGTGCCAGCCGCTTGGGGCCTGAAGAGACCCAGTACTTC	CASRLGPEETQYF
-	TRBV7-7	TRBJ2-1	few	TGTGCCAGCAGCTCCCTAGGATTGGGGTACAATGAGCAGTTCTTC	CASSSLGLGYNEQFF
-	TRBV2	TRBJ2-3	-	TGTGCCAGCAGCCCCCGGGAGTCCAGGCGCACAGATACGCAGTATTTT	CASSPRESRRTDTQYF
-	TRBV4-2	TRBJ2-3	few	TGTGCCAGCAGCCAAGATGCGGGGGCGGGAGATACGCAGTATTTT	CASSQDAGAGDTQYF
TRBD1	TRBV7-2	TRBJ1-3	-	TGTGCCAGCAGTATTGGGACAGGTCCCAACTCGGGAAACACCATATATTTT	CASSIGTGPNSGNTIYF
-	TRBV16	TRBJ1-2	-	TGTGCCAGCAGCCAATCGACAGTCTATGGCTACACCTTC	CASSQSTVYGYTF
TRBD2	TRBV7-2	TRBJ2-3	few	TGTGCCAGCAAGTTAGACCCGGGACTAGCGGGGCTTGATACGCAGTATTTT	CASKLDPGLAGLDTQYF
-	TRBV19	TRBJ2-5	many	TGTGCCAGTAAAACGGGGTCGGAAGAGACCCAGTACTTC	CASKTGSEETQYF
-	TRBV20-1	TRBJ1-5	-	TGCAGTGCTAGAGACCTCCGGGCCTTTAGCAATCAGCCCCAGCATTTT	CSARDLRAFSNQPQHF
-	TRBV28	TRBJ2-1	many	TGTGCCAGCCGGGGTGCAGGGTTAAATGAGCAGTTCTTC	CASRGAGLNEQFF
TRBD1	TRBV9	TRBJ1-3	many	TGTGCCAGCAGCGTTTCGGGACAGGGGAACACCATATATTTT	CASSVSGQGNTIYF
TRBD1	TRBV7-3	TRBJ1-1	many	TGTGCCAGCAGCTTTTCTGGACAGGGGACTGAAGCTTTCTTT	CASSFSGQGTEAFF
-	TRBV7-9	TRBJ2-2	-	TGTGCCAGCAGCTTAGCCCGGACAAACACCGGGGAGCTGTTTTTT	CASSLARTNTGELFF
-	TRBV28	TRBJ1-1	-	TGTGCCAGCGGTACGGGGAACACTGAAGCTTTCTTT	CASGTGNTEAFF
-	TRBV2	TRBJ2-3	many	TGTGCCAGCAGGCAACCTAGCGTTCCTAGCACAGATACGCAGTATTTT	CASRQPSVPSTDTQYF
TRBD1	TRBV2	TRBJ1-2	few	TGTGCCAGCAGTGGACAGGGGTTTAACTATGGCTACACCTTC	CASSGQGFNYGYTF
-	TRBV20-1	TRBJ1-5	few	TGCAGTGCTAGAGGCCTTGGGTATCAGCCCCAGCATTTT	CSARGLGYQPQHF
TRBD2	TRBV20-1	TRBJ2-5	many	TGCAGTGCTAGTAGAGCGGGGCCCCAACAAGAGACCCAGTACTTC	CSASRAGPQQETQYF
TRBD2	TRBV9	TRBJ2-1	many	TGTGCCAGCAGCGTAGCCCTGGGACTAGCGGGGGACAATGAGCAGTTCTTC	CASSVALGLAGDNEQFF
-	TRBV20-1	TRBJ2-1	few	TGCAGTGCTAGTATTCATGAGCAGTTCTTC	CSASIHEQFF
-	TRBV5-1	TRBJ1-5	many	TGCGCCAGCAGAGGGGATAGCAATCAGCCCCAGCATTTT	CASRGDSNQPQHF
-	TRBV18	TRBJ2-5	many	TGTGCCAGCTCACCGAACAGGAAAGAGACCCAGTACTTC	CASSPNRKETQYF
TRBD2	TRBV7-8	TRBJ2-3	many	TGTGCCAGCAGGCCTAGCGGGGGGGCGCCCACAGATACGCAGTATTTT	CASRPSGGAPTDTQYF
-	TRBV5-1	TRBJ2-2	many	TGCGCCAGCAGCTCCTACACCGGGGAGCTGTTTTTT	CASSSYTGELFF
-	TRBV3-1	TRBJ1-6	-	TGTGCCAGCAGCCAAGGGACACGGCCTAATTCACCCCTCCACTTT	CASSQGTRPNSPLHF
-	TRBV6-6	TRBJ2-2	-	TGTGCCAGCATGCCCTCCCTGGGGAACACCGGGGAGCTGTTTTTT	CASMPSLGNTGELFF
-	TRBV20-1	TRBJ2-7	-	TGCAGTGCTAGTTCCAGGGACGGCTCCTACGAGCAGTACTTC	CSASSRDGSYEQYF
-	TRBV18	TRBJ1-1	-	TGTGCCAGCTCACCACTTCGGGACGACACTGAAGCTTTCTTT	CASSPLRDDTEAFF
-	TRBV5-5	TRBJ1-2	-	TGTGCCAGCAGCTTTAACGGGGCGGACTATGGCTACACCTTC	CASSFNGADYGYTF
-	TRBV5-1	TRBJ2-5	many	TGCGCCAGCAGCTTGGGACCGGAGACCCAGTACTTC	CASSLGPETQYF
-	TRBV6-2/TRBV6-3	TRBJ2-7	many	TGTGCCAGCAGTCGGGTGGTAGGTTACGAGCAGTACTTC	CASSRVVGYEQYF
-	TRBV5-1	TRBJ2-5	-	TGCGCCAGCAGCTTTTTCCAAGAGACCCAGTACTTC	CASSFFQETQYF
-	TRBV28	TRBJ1-2	many	TGTGCCAGCAGTTCAGTTCTCGATGGCTACACCTTC	CASSSVLDGYTF
TRBD2	TRBV19	TRBJ2-1	few	TGTGCCAGTAGACTAGCGGAGCCCGGGGGTGAGCAGTTCTTC	CASRLAEPGGEQFF
-	TRBV21-1	TRBJ2-3	many	TGTGCCAGCAGCAAAGTGGGGTTGATAGCGGGGGGGCCAGATACGCAGTATTTT	CASSKVGLIAGGPDTQYF
TRBD2	TRBV10-3	TRBJ2-3	many	TGTGCCATCGGGGGAGGGGCCGTCGGAGATACGCAGTATTTT	CAIGGGAVGDTQYF
-	TRBV28	TRBJ2-7	many	TGTGCCAGCAGTTCCGGGAACTACGAGCAGTACTTC	CASSSGNYEQYF
-	TRBV29-1	TRBJ1-3	many	TGCAGCGTTGACGGACAGCCTGGAAACACCATATATTTT	CSVDGQPGNTIYF
-	TRBV7-8	TRBJ1-3	-	TGTGCCAGCAGCTCTGGGGGAGCTCTGAAGGGATATTTT	CASSSGGALKGYF
TRBD2	TRBV5-6	TRBJ2-4	many	TGTGCCAGCAGCTTGCGTCTAGCGGAGTCTGGAAACATTCAGTACTTC	CASSLRLAESGNIQYF
-	TRBV7-9	TRBJ2-1	-	TGTGCCAGCAGCTTTGGACAGAACCTAATCAATGAGCAGTTCTTC	CASSFGQNLINEQFF
-	TRBV5-1	TRBJ2-5	-	TGCGCCAGCAGGCGGGACAGCCAAGAGACCCAGTACTTC	CASRRDSQETQYF
TRBD2	TRBV6-2/TRBV6-3	TRBJ2-1	many	TGTGCCAGTGGAATCCGGGAGGTATCCTACAATGAGCAGTTCTTC	CASGIREVSYNEQFF
-	TRBV5-6	TRBJ1-1	many	TGTGCCAGCAGCCCGAGTTGGGTTGGCACTGAAGCTTTCTTT	CASSPSWVGTEAFF
-	TRBV20-1	TRBJ1-5	-	TGCAGTGCTTCTCCAGGGGAGGGGCAGCCCCAGCATTTT	CSASPGEGQPQHF
TRBD2	TRBV28	TRBJ2-1	many	TGTGCCAGCAGGGGGACTAGCGGGGGGTACAATGAGCAGTTCTTC	CASRGTSGGYNEQFF